One sample yielded the 9 T cell receptor beta chains listed below, sequenced in a study of neoadjuvant anti-PD-1 for oral cavity cancer. The assay was immunoSEQ multiplex PCR, and TCRdb's table has in-frame clones only and misses some. The data show around 17,000 clones, with less than 80% seen just once and roughly 2.6% held by the top ten. Specimen: PBMCs, collected before nivolumab (anti-PD-1) treatment. Source of these receptors: a person between 40 and 80 years old with oral cavity squamous cell carcinoma.

The rearrangement joins TRBV25-1 to TRBJ1-2; D is perhaps TRBD1 (5 bases). Looked up from germline, CDR1 is MGHDK and CDR2 is SYGVNS. Trimming removed 1 base at V and 6 bases at J, with 12 bases between. This CDR3 has 14 amino acids. The CDR3 DNA follows: TGTGCCAGCAGTGAATTGGGGGGTCGGGATGGCTACACCTTC. Its translation is CASSELGGRDGYTF.

This clone was counted a few times. V usage is TRBV6-1 and J usage is TRBJ2-3, with no clear D. Between the trimmed V and J ends, which lost 3 bases and 2 bases, there was a span of 6 bases. Germline CDR1 and CDR2: MNHNS and SASEGT. The CDR3 has 13 residues. The CDR3 DNA is TGTGCCAGCAGTGACAGGTTCACAGATACGCAGTATTTT. Its translation is CASSDRFTDTQYF.

This clone has only a few counts. The V gene is TRBV9, the J gene TRBJ2-3, with D maybe TRBD2 (5 bases). The CDR3 consists of 16 residues. V gave up 0 bases and J gave up 2 bases, with 13 bases separating them. The germline V gene encodes CDR1 SGDLS and CDR2 YYNGEE. The DNA of the CDR3 is TGTGCCAGCAGCGTAGCTGGGCGGGCTAACACAGATACGCAGTATTTT. It encodes CASSVAGRANTDTQYF. Looking up the rest from reference TRBV9 and TRBJ2-3 gives the full variable domain: DSGVTQTPKHLITATGQRVTLRCSPRSGDLSVYWYQQSLDQGLQFLIQYYNGEERAKGNILERFSAQQFPDLHSELNLSSLELGDSALYFCASSVAGRANTDTQYFGPGTRLTVL.

This rearrangement joins TRBV6-5 to TRBJ2-7; D may be TRBD1 (6 bases). The V end lost 2 bases, the J end lost 5 bases, and 13 bases lay between the germline ends. This CDR3 is built from 14 residues. Germline lookup yields CDR1 MNHEY and CDR2 SVGAGI. The CDR3 nucleotides are TGTGCCAGCAGTTACATGGGCAGGGGTGACGAGCAGTACTTC. Its translation: CASSYMGRGDEQYF.

This sequence joins TRBV19 and TRBJ1-5; 7 bases fit TRBD1. The length of the CDR3 is 17 residues. V gave up 5 bases and J gave up 0 bases; unmatched junction bases: 10. The germline V gene encodes CDR1 LNHDA and CDR2 SQIVND (reference sequence). The CDR3 here is CASSSGQLKYSNQPQHF. The CDR3 coding sequence is TGTGCCAGTAGTTCGGGACAGTTAAAGTATAGCAATCAGCCCCAGCATTTT.

This clone was detected only a few times. This chain links TRBV18 with TRBJ1-1; D is unresolved. CDR1 and CDR2 from the germline V gene are KGHSH and LQKENI. This CDR3 spans 13 amino acids. V was clipped by 5 bases and J by 4 bases, with 11 bases between them. CDR3 in DNA: TGTGCCAGCTCAGCGCAACTGAGCACTGAAGCTTTCTTT. It codes for CASSAQLSTEAFF. Full variable domain (rest looked up from reference TRBV18 and TRBJ1-1): NAGVMQNPRHLVRRRGQEARLRCSPMKGHSHVYWYRQLPEEGLKFMVYLQKENIIDESGMPKERFSAEFPKEGPSILRIQQVVRGDSAAYFCASSAQLSTEAFFGQGTRLTVV.

This clone appeared once. The chain couples TRBV28 to TRBJ1-2; D gene uncertain. Trimming shortened V by 5 bases and J by 4 bases, and 14 bases separated the two germline ends. The CDR3 totals 14 residues. Per the germline V gene, CDR1 is MDHEN and CDR2 is SYDVKM. CDR3: CASSEQTVSYGYTF. CDR3 in DNA: TGTGCCAGCAGTGAACAAACCGTCTCCTATGGCTACACCTTC.

This chain uses TRBV5-4 with TRBJ2-3, with 10 positions matching TRBD2. Germline CDR1 reads SGHNT; CDR2 reads YYREEE (reference sequence). CDR3 length equals 17 residues. J gave up 1 base and V 1 base, and 6 bases lay outside the gene matches. The CDR3 spells CASSLKGLAGGTDTQYF. CDR3 coding DNA: TGTGCCAGCAGCTTGAAGGGTCTAGCGGGGGGCACAGATACGCAGTATTTT.

The V call is TRBV30, the J call TRBJ2-5, with 12 bases aligning to TRBD2. Germline V gives CDR1 GTSNPN, CDR2 SVGIG (reference sequence). This CDR3 contains 18 residues. Trimming cost V 5 bases and J 0 bases; bases outside gene matches: 13. CDR3 DNA: TGTGCCTGGGACAGGGAGCGGACTAGCGGGGCCTACCAAGAGACCCAGTACTTC. This sequence encodes CAWDRERTSGAYQETQYF.